This entry lists 3 T cell receptor beta chains sequenced from one sample in a study of blood T cell repertoires in COVID-19. Clones were sequenced by immunoSEQ multiplex PCR, and TCRdb holds only the in-frame ones, with some missing. Among 250,000 or so clones listed, roughly 85% were seen once. Material: peripheral blood. Receptors originate from a woman aged 18-29 years with acute or convalescent COVID-19.

The rearrangement joins TRBV25-1 to TRBJ1-6; 7 nucleotides agree with TRBD1. The J segment lost 6 bases and the V segment lost 7 bases, leaving 6 bases of the junction unmatched. Looked up from germline, CDR1 is MGHDK and CDR2 is SYGVNS. The CDR3 totals 14 residues. The CDR3 DNA is TGTGCCAGCACATGGGCAGGGGGTAATTCACCCCTCCACTTT. As protein: CASTWAGGNSPLHF.

The CDR3 reads CASSRASGSPNEQFF. CDR3 sequence (DNA): TGTGCCAGTAGTCGGGCCAGCGGGAGTCCCAATGAGCAGTTCTTC. The V and J genes are TRBV19 and TRBJ2-1; 8 nucleotides match TRBD2. This CDR3 contains 15 residues. Unmatched junction bases numbered 9, after V lost 5 bases and J lost 6 bases. Germline V gene data show CDR1 as LNHDA and CDR2 as SQIVND (reference sequence).

The V call is TRBV10-2, the J call TRBJ1-6, with D uncertain. The germline V gene encodes CDR1 WSHSY and CDR2 SAAADI. The CDR3 is 16 residues long. V was cut by 6 bases and J by 0 bases, with 12 bases left in between. CDR3 bases: TGCGCCAGCAGGGGCAGGCCGAACTCCTATAATTCACCCCTCCACTTT. Protein sequence: CASRGRPNSYNSPLHF.